These T cell receptor beta chains were read from a single sample in a study of control samples from healthy donors and cancer patients. This table comes from immunoSEQ multiplex PCR, and its TCRdb copy is limited to in-frame clones, with some not included. The table shows fewer than 200,000 clones, with under 96% occurring only once. Sequencing input: blood. All receptors derive from a woman in her twenties or thirties in good health. CDR3s include the opening cysteine and the closing phenylalanine or tryptophan. Each record gives: J gene, clone size, V gene, D gene, CDR3 protein, CDR3 DNA. The D gene is left open where the match is weak. For some rows the clone size is stated as once, few or many, or as a class when expanded; others skip it.

J: TRBJ2-2
size: -
V: TRBV6-5
D: -
CDR3: CASSYARGGELFF
DNA: TGTGCCAGCAGTTACGCCCGGGGCGGGGAGCTGTTTTTT

J: TRBJ1-1
size: once
V: TRBV3-1/TRBV3-2
D: TRBD1
CDR3: CASSLRGQGMNTEAFF
DNA: TGTGCCAGCAGCCTTAGGGGACAGGGGATGAACACTGAAGCTTTCTTT

J: TRBJ2-1
size: once
V: TRBV11-3
D: -
CDR3: CASSLEHSYNEQFF
DNA: TGTGCCAGCAGCTTAGAGCACAGCTACAATGAGCAGTTCTTC

J: TRBJ2-7
size: -
V: TRBV5-6
D: -
CDR3: CASSPGTVSYEQYF
DNA: TGTGCCAGCAGCCCCGGGACGGTCTCCTACGAGCAGTACTTC

J: TRBJ2-1
size: -
V: TRBV18
D: TRBD1
CDR3: CASSPWDSNNEQFF
DNA: TGTGCCAGCTCACCGTGGGACAGCAACAATGAGCAGTTCTTC

J: TRBJ2-5
size: -
V: TRBV2
D: TRBD1
CDR3: CASRTGSETQYF
DNA: TGTGCCAGCCGGACAGGGTCGGAGACCCAGTACTTC

J: TRBJ1-1
size: -
V: TRBV6-5
D: -
CDR3: CASSQQNSNTEAFF
DNA: TGTGCCAGCAGTCAACAGAATTCGAACACTGAAGCTTTCTTT

J: TRBJ2-5
size: -
V: TRBV14
D: TRBD2
CDR3: CASSPFTSGRFSETQYF
DNA: TGTGCCAGCAGCCCCTTTACTAGCGGGAGGTTTTCGGAGACCCAGTACTTC

J: TRBJ2-1
size: -
V: TRBV9
D: -
CDR3: CASSSRLGAYNEQFF
DNA: TGTGCCAGCAGCTCTCGACTAGGAGCGTACAATGAGCAGTTCTTC

J: TRBJ2-3
size: -
V: TRBV7-2
D: -
CDR3: CASSLAGETDTQYF
DNA: TGTGCCAGCAGCTTAGCGGGGGAGACAGATACGCAGTATTTT

J: TRBJ1-4
size: -
V: TRBV10-3
D: -
CDR3: CAISESGDSNEKLFF
DNA: TGTGCCATCAGTGAGTCGGGCGATTCTAATGAAAAACTGTTTTTT

J: TRBJ2-5
size: -
V: TRBV4-2
D: -
CDR3: CASSQARLGGTQYF
DNA: TGTGCCAGCAGCCAAGCCCGTCTGGGAGGGACCCAGTACTTC

J: TRBJ2-2
size: -
V: TRBV5-1
D: -
CDR3: CASSLRRGQNTGELFF
DNA: TGCGCCAGCAGCTTGAGGAGGGGGCAGAACACCGGGGAGCTGTTTTTT

J: TRBJ1-1
size: -
V: TRBV25-1
D: TRBD1
CDR3: CASSEGRQGLTEAFF
DNA: TGTGCCAGCAGTGAGGGCCGACAGGGGCTCACTGAAGCTTTCTTT

J: TRBJ1-1
size: -
V: TRBV6-5
D: -
CDR3: CASSYLGLDTEAFF
DNA: TGTGCCAGCAGTTACCTAGGGTTGGACACTGAAGCTTTCTTT

J: TRBJ1-4
size: -
V: TRBV2
D: -
CDR3: CASISWGGEGEKLFF
DNA: TGTGCCAGCATCTCGTGGGGAGGGGAAGGGGAAAAACTGTTTTTT

J: TRBJ2-3
size: -
V: TRBV2
D: TRBD2
CDR3: CASSRLAGGTDTQYF
DNA: TGTGCCAGCAGTCGACTAGCGGGGGGCACAGATACGCAGTATTTT

J: TRBJ2-3
size: -
V: TRBV6-4
D: TRBD1
CDR3: CASSLQGSTDTQYF
DNA: TGTGCCAGCAGTTTACAGGGGAGCACAGATACGCAGTATTTT

J: TRBJ1-1
size: -
V: TRBV15
D: -
CDR3: CATSRQVLPPNTEAFF
DNA: TGTGCCACCAGCAGACAGGTTTTACCCCCGAACACTGAAGCTTTCTTT

J: TRBJ2-6
size: -
V: TRBV18
D: -
CDR3: CASSPSVGQGYSGANVLTF
DNA: TGTGCCAGCTCACCCTCAGTGGGGCAGGGATACTCTGGGGCCAACGTCCTGACTTTC

J: TRBJ2-3
size: few
V: TRBV29-1
D: -
CDR3: CSVGGGTGDTQYF
DNA: TGCAGCGTTGGAGGGGGAACAGGGGATACGCAGTATTTT

J: TRBJ2-1
size: -
V: TRBV5-6
D: -
CDR3: CASSKRTGWGFF
DNA: TGTGCCAGCAGCAAGCGGACGGGCTGGGGGTTCTTC

J: TRBJ1-2
size: -
V: TRBV6-1
D: -
CDR3: CASSEPPEGIYGYTF
DNA: TGTGCCAGCAGTGAACCCCCCGAGGGCATCTATGGCTACACCTTC

J: TRBJ2-1
size: -
V: TRBV7-3
D: TRBD2
CDR3: CASSPTGTSGNEQFF
DNA: TGTGCCAGCAGCCCCACCGGGACTAGCGGTAATGAGCAGTTCTTC

J: TRBJ1-5
size: -
V: TRBV3-1/TRBV3-2
D: -
CDR3: CASSQEGAKPQHF
DNA: TGTGCCAGCAGCCAAGAAGGAGCGAAGCCCCAGCATTTT

J: TRBJ1-2
size: -
V: TRBV3-1/TRBV3-2
D: -
CDR3: CASSQGGGNNYGYTF
DNA: TGTGCCAGCAGCCAAGGAGGTGGCAATAACTATGGCTACACCTTC

J: TRBJ1-5
size: -
V: TRBV6-5
D: TRBD1
CDR3: CASKGQGAFQPQHF
DNA: TGTGCCAGCAAGGGACAGGGGGCCTTTCAGCCCCAGCATTTT

J: TRBJ2-1
size: once
V: TRBV5-1
D: TRBD1
CDR3: CASSLVIGTGGNNEQFF
DNA: TGCGCCAGCAGCTTGGTTATTGGGACAGGGGGTAACAATGAGCAGTTCTTC

J: TRBJ1-1
size: -
V: TRBV7-9
D: -
CDR3: CASSAPDKGIEAFF
DNA: TGTGCCAGCAGCGCGCCGGATAAGGGGATTGAAGCTTTCTTT

J: TRBJ1-1
size: -
V: TRBV28
D: -
CDR3: CASSDPRGRRMNTEAFF
DNA: TGTGCCAGCAGTGACCCCCGGGGCAGAAGAATGAACACTGAAGCTTTCTTT

J: TRBJ2-3
size: -
V: TRBV11-2
D: TRBD2
CDR3: CASRSPGLADARDTQYF
DNA: TGTGCCAGCAGATCACCGGGACTAGCGGATGCAAGGGATACGCAGTATTTT

J: TRBJ2-3
size: -
V: TRBV12-3/TRBV12-4
D: -
CDR3: CASSFGGFTQYF
DNA: TGTGCCAGCAGTTTCGGAGGGTTTACGCAGTATTTT

J: TRBJ2-2
size: -
V: TRBV25-1
D: -
CDR3: CASEGGPITGELFF
DNA: TGTGCCAGCGAAGGTGGGCCGATCACCGGGGAGCTGTTTTTT

J: TRBJ1-2
size: -
V: TRBV29-1
D: -
CDR3: CSVDGEPGGGYTF
DNA: TGCAGCGTTGATGGCGAACCCGGCGGAGGCTACACCTTC

J: TRBJ2-3
size: -
V: TRBV4-1
D: -
CDR3: CASSLKTDTQYF
DNA: TGCGCCAGCAGCCTCAAGACAGATACGCAGTATTTT

J: TRBJ2-7
size: -
V: TRBV28
D: -
CDR3: CASRGGGEQYF
DNA: TGTGCCAGCAGGGGTGGGGGCGAGCAGTACTTC

J: TRBJ1-2
size: -
V: TRBV30
D: -
CDR3: CAWRPGLFGYTF
DNA: TGTGCCTGGAGGCCGGGACTGTTTGGCTACACCTTC

J: TRBJ2-1
size: -
V: TRBV3-1/TRBV3-2
D: -
CDR3: CASSPEGWRGNNEQFF
DNA: TGTGCCAGCAGCCCTGAGGGCTGGAGGGGGAACAATGAGCAGTTCTTC

J: TRBJ1-5
size: -
V: TRBV9
D: -
CDR3: CASSPGPSGNQPQHF
DNA: TGTGCCAGCAGCCCGGGACCCTCGGGCAATCAGCCCCAGCATTTT

J: TRBJ2-1
size: once
V: TRBV3-1/TRBV3-2
D: TRBD2
CDR3: CASSHLAGGNNEQFF
DNA: TGTGCCAGCAGCCATCTAGCGGGGGGAAACAATGAGCAGTTCTTC

J: TRBJ2-5
size: -
V: TRBV15
D: -
CDR3: CATSRDAPGTQYF
DNA: TGTGCCACCAGCAGAGATGCCCCCGGGACCCAGTACTTC

J: TRBJ2-7
size: -
V: TRBV6-5
D: TRBD1
CDR3: CAVGTGGREQYF
DNA: TGTGCCGTCGGGACAGGGGGGCGCGAGCAGTACTTC

J: TRBJ1-5
size: -
V: TRBV5-1
D: TRBD1
CDR3: CASSSGQGGNQPQHF
DNA: TGCGCCAGCAGCTCCGGACAGGGGGGAAATCAGCCCCAGCATTTT

J: TRBJ2-5
size: few
V: TRBV28
D: TRBD2
CDR3: CASSFAFGGEKETQYF
DNA: TGTGCCAGCAGTTTTGCGTTCGGGGGGGAGAAAGAGACCCAGTACTTC

J: TRBJ2-5
size: -
V: TRBV18
D: -
CDR3: CASNFGTEETQYF
DNA: TGTGCCAGCAACTTCGGTACCGAAGAGACCCAGTACTTC

J: TRBJ1-2
size: -
V: TRBV23-1
D: TRBD1
CDR3: CASSQSQGARGYTF
DNA: TGCGCCAGCAGTCAATCGCAGGGGGCGCGGGGCTACACCTTC

J: TRBJ2-5
size: -
V: TRBV20-1
D: -
CDR3: CSASLSGGYQEAQYF
DNA: TGCAGTGCTAGTCTCTCAGGGGGGTACCAAGAGGCCCAGTACTTC

J: TRBJ2-5
size: -
V: TRBV6-2/TRBV6-3
D: TRBD2
CDR3: CASSQSGGFQETQYF
DNA: TGTGCCAGCAGTCAAAGCGGGGGTTTCCAAGAGACCCAGTACTTC

J: TRBJ2-7
size: -
V: TRBV6-2/TRBV6-3
D: TRBD1
CDR3: CASSRTGTGSSYEQYF
DNA: TGTGCCAGCAGCCGTACCGGGACAGGGAGCTCCTACGAGCAGTACTTC

J: TRBJ1-5
size: -
V: TRBV6-2/TRBV6-3
D: TRBD1
CDR3: CASSYLGQGPLWPQHF
DNA: TGTGCCAGCAGTTACCTCGGACAGGGGCCCTTATGGCCCCAGCATTTT

J: TRBJ2-3
size: -
V: TRBV13
D: -
CDR3: CASSFLGIPKQYF
DNA: TGTGCCAGCAGCTTTTTGGGAATCCCCAAGCAGTATTTT

J: TRBJ1-2
size: -
V: TRBV12-3/TRBV12-4
D: -
CDR3: CASSFGTDYGYTF
DNA: TGTGCCAGCAGTTTTGGGACGGACTATGGCTACACCTTC

J: TRBJ1-5
size: -
V: TRBV27
D: -
CDR3: CASSLSVSQPQHF
DNA: TGTGCCAGCAGTTTATCGGTATCTCAGCCCCAGCATTTT

J: TRBJ1-2
size: once
V: TRBV12-3/TRBV12-4
D: -
CDR3: CASTFGGLGGYTF
DNA: TGTGCCAGCACCTTCGGGGGATTGGGCGGCTACACCTTC

J: TRBJ1-1
size: -
V: TRBV6-6
D: -
CDR3: CASSSGQRGDTEAFF
DNA: TGTGCCAGCAGCAGCGGACAGCGGGGGGACACTGAAGCTTTCTTT

J: TRBJ1-1
size: -
V: TRBV15
D: -
CDR3: CATSNRGVNTEAFF
DNA: TGTGCCACCAGCAATCGAGGGGTGAACACTGAAGCTTTCTTT

J: TRBJ2-7
size: -
V: TRBV19
D: -
CDR3: CASSIGGTNTYEQYF
DNA: TGTGCCAGTAGTATAGGCGGGACCAATACCTACGAGCAGTACTTC

J: TRBJ1-1
size: -
V: TRBV6-6
D: -
CDR3: CASSYSMGRVNTEAFF
DNA: TGTGCCAGCAGTTACTCAATGGGTAGGGTGAACACTGAAGCTTTCTTT

J: TRBJ2-1
size: -
V: TRBV5-1
D: TRBD1
CDR3: CASSLDRGDEQFF
DNA: TGCGCCAGCAGCTTGGACAGGGGGGATGAGCAGTTCTTC